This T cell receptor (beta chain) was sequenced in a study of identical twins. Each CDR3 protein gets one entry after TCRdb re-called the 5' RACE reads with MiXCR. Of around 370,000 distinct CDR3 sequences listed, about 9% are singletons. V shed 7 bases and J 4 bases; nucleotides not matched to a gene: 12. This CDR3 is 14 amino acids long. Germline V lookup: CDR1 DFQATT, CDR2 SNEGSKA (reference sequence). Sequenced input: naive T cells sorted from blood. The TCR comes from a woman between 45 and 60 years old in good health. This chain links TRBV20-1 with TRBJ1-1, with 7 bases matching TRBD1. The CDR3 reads CSGQREGAGTEAFF. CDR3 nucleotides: TGCAGTGGCCAGCGGGAGGGGGCAGGCACTGAAGCTTTCTTT.